A single sample gave rise to the 17 T cell receptor beta chains below, sequenced in a study of T-cell reconstitution after alpha-beta-depleted transplantation in children. Using unique molecular identifiers, the investigators prepared the TCRbeta library. MiXCR, run by TCRdb on the PCR reads, gives a single entry per CDR3 protein. The sample has over 85,000 distinct CDR3 sequences, around a tenth seen once; the top ten hold 8% to 9.5%. The material sequenced was PBMCs from the stem cell graft donor, taken from the stem cell graft. These receptor sequences come from a human donor who donated a stem cell graft to a child with acute lymphoblastic leukemia.

The chain joins TRBV18 to TRBJ2-7; unclear D gene. The CDR3 consists of 13 residues. The V end lost 2 bases, the J end lost 3 bases, and 8 bases lay between the germline ends. Germline CDR1 reads KGHSH; CDR2 reads LQKENI. The CDR3 reads CASSPGVDYEQYF. DNA of the CDR3: TGTGCCAGCTCACCAGGAGTAGACTACGAGCAGTACTTC.

This clonotype was detected many times. The chain combines TRBV6-5 with TRBJ1-5; D is possibly TRBD1 (5 bases). Germline V gives CDR1 MNHEY, CDR2 SVGAGI. The V gene lost 8 bases and the J gene lost 4 bases, with 18 bases spanning the gap. This CDR3 is built from 15 residues. CDR3 sequence: CASRGGYGGNQPQHF. The CDR3 DNA reads as TGTGCCAGCCGCGGAGGGTACGGGGGGAATCAGCCCCAGCATTTT.

As regards this clonotype: A much larger clone lies one base from this, so it may be a read error. The CDR3 DNA reads TGTGCCAGCAGTGAATGGCAGGGACAGGGGCCCCACACAGATACGCAGTATTTT. Residues: CASSEWQGQGPHTDTQYF. The chain employs TRBV25-1 and TRBJ2-3; 10 nucleotides line up with TRBD1. The ends lost 1 base at V and 2 bases at J; junction bases unmatched: 9. The CDR3 runs to 18 residues. Germline CDR1 MGHDK, CDR2 SYGVNS.

This clonotype was seen repeatedly, ten times or more. The chain carries TRBV10-3 and TRBJ2-1; a possible D gene is TRBD1 (5 bases). The CDR3 loop spans 18 amino acids. Germline V gene data show CDR1 as ENHRY and CDR2 as SYGVKD. V was shortened by 6 bases and J by 0 bases, with 21 bases between the two germline ends. CDR3 sequence reads: CAISLHTRARSSYNEQFF. The CDR3, as DNA: TGTGCCATCAGCCTTCATACCAGGGCCCGAAGCTCCTACAATGAGCAGTTCTTC.

With respect to this clonotype: A much larger clone lies one base from this, so it may be a read error. This rearrangement joins TRBV19 to TRBJ2-7; TRBD1 is a possible D gene (6 bases). The CDR3 runs 15 residues. Germline CDR1 is LNHDA and CDR2 is SQIVND (reference sequence). V was clipped by 5 bases and J by 2 bases, with 16 bases between them. As DNA, the CDR3 is TGTGCCAGTAGTCCCCCGGTACAGGGCCCCTACGAGCAGTACTTC. It yields the protein CASSPPVQGPYEQYF.

This clonotype was seen only a few times. J is TRBJ1-1 and V is TRBV7-9; no clear D. Deletions cut 6 bases from V and 3 bases from J, with 8 bases between. The CDR3 spans 12 residues. Germline V CDR1 and CDR2: SEHNR, FQNEAQ (reference sequence). CDR3 loop: CASSQMDTEAFF. In nucleotides, the CDR3 is TGTGCCAGCAGTCAAATGGACACTGAAGCTTTCTTT.

This clonotype was seen at least ten times. V usage is TRBV20-1 and J usage is TRBJ2-7, with D possibly matching TRBD2 (5 bases). V gave up 1 base and J gave up 4 bases, with 17 bases separating them. Looked up from germline, CDR1 is DFQATT and CDR2 is SNEGSKA (reference sequence). This CDR3 contains 15 residues. The CDR3 sequence is CSARAFAAPGYEQYF. For the CDR3, the DNA is TGCAGTGCTAGAGCTTTTGCGGCCCCGGGGTACGAGCAGTACTTC.

In its sample, this clonotype was seen many times. V gene TRBV6-2 or TRBV6-3 combines with J gene TRBJ2-7; D not resolved. Deletions cut 6 bases from V and 2 bases from J, with 14 bases between. The germline V gene has CDR1 MNHEY and CDR2 SVGEGT. The CDR3 has 14 amino acids. The CDR3 loop reads CASSTPTGAYEQYF. In nucleotides, the CDR3 is TGTGCCAGCAGCACCCCGACTGGAGCCTACGAGCAGTACTTC.

This clonotype has a count of ten or more. One end of the junction is discordant with germline, which a read error may explain. The rearrangement uses TRBV7-3 and TRBJ2-3; D ambiguous. CDR3 length: 13 amino acids. Germline CDR1 SGHTA, CDR2 FQGTGA. DNA for the CDR3: TGTGCCAGCAGCCTAACTGATACAGATACGCAGTATTTT. This gives the protein CASSLTDTDTQYF.

This clonotype has a count of ten or more. V is TRBV28 and J is TRBJ2-1; 8 positions agree with TRBD1. The CDR3 contains 16 residues. Trimming removed 6 bases from V and 7 bases from J; junction bases left unmatched: 14. The germline CDR1 and CDR2 sequences are MDHEN and SYDVKM. As DNA, the CDR3 is TGTGCCAGCAGGACTCTCTCCCCGACAGGGGCTAATGAGCAGTTCTTC. Its translation is CASRTLSPTGANEQFF.

This clonotype was seen at least ten times. The chain couples TRBV20-1 to TRBJ2-7, with D tentatively TRBD1 (6 bases). Trimming took 1 base from V and 2 from J, leaving 9 bases between them. Germline-derived CDR1 and CDR2 are DFQATT and SNEGSKA (reference sequence). CDR3 length: 13 residues. The CDR3 sequence is CSARANRAYEQYF. CDR3 coding DNA: TGCAGTGCTAGAGCAAACAGGGCCTACGAGCAGTACTTC.

In this sample, this clonotype turned up many times. This chain links TRBV7-3 with TRBJ2-1; 15 bases match TRBD2. Germline V gives CDR1 SGHTA, CDR2 FQGTGA. The CDR3 sequence is 16 residues long. V was clipped by 5 bases and J by 5 bases; unmatched bases: 4. CDR3 amino acids: CASSPRTSGRDNEQFF. CDR3 coding DNA: TGTGCCAGCAGCCCGAGGACTAGCGGGAGGGACAATGAGCAGTTCTTC.

This clonotype was observed many times. The V call is TRBV29-1, the J call TRBJ1-1; D not certain. This CDR3 has 14 amino acids. Between the trimmed V and J ends, which lost 5 bases and 3 bases, there was a span of 16 bases. Looked up from germline, CDR1 is SQVTM and CDR2 is ANQGSEA. DNA for the CDR3: TGCAGCGTTCGCAAGGACGGCGGGGACACTGAAGCTTTCTTT. It codes for CSVRKDGGDTEAFF.

This clonotype was observed at least ten times. The CDR3 sequence is CASSKGRGTGELFF. CDR3 in DNA: TGTGCCAGCAGTAAGGGTAGGGGTACCGGGGAGCTGTTTTTT. The rearrangement joins TRBV12-3 or TRBV12-4 to TRBJ2-2; perhaps TRBD1 as D (5 bases). This CDR3 is built from 14 residues. The V gene lost 5 bases and the J gene lost 5 bases, with 12 bases spanning the gap.

This clonotype was recorded many times. This chain connects TRBV27 to TRBJ1-2, with TRBD1 identical over 9 bases. This CDR3 has 14 residues. Germline V gene lookup returns CDR1 MNHEY and CDR2 SMNVEV (reference sequence). The V gene end was trimmed by 4 bases and the J gene end by 2 bases; junction bases not matched to a gene: 2. CDR3 in DNA: TGTGCCAGCAGTTACAGGGGGCTCAACTATGGCTACACCTTC. Translating it yields CASSYRGLNYGYTF.

The chain employs TRBV6-5 and TRBJ2-5; no definite D call. V lost 6 bases and J 5 bases, leaving 10 bases between the germline ends. Germline V gene data show CDR1 as MNHEY and CDR2 as SVGAGI. The CDR3 covers 12 residues. CDR3 DNA sequence: TGTGCCAGCAGGGCCGGACGGGAGACCCAGTACTTC. Amino acids: CASRAGRETQYF.

This clonotype was seen ten or more times. The chain couples TRBV29-1 to TRBJ1-1; D is ambiguous. There are 12 residues in the CDR3. Germline V gene lookup returns CDR1 SQVTM and CDR2 ANQGSEA. Trimming took off 4 bases at V and 11 bases at J, with 17 bases between the two ends. The CDR3 coding sequence is TGCAGCGTTGGTCAAGGCGAGTTGCGGGCTTTCTTT. Translating it yields CSVGQGELRAFF.